This record looks at one TCR beta chain sequence and its context. The data were taken from a study of blood T cell repertoires in COVID-19. For the study at large: Italy, Spain and the United States were the sources of the convalescent and acute COVID-19 samples.

The study recruited people aged about 18 to 95 years across approximately 23 US areas. Membership in each cohort depended on participant-reported clinical history. Per the study methods: Researchers report that nucleated cell counts were estimated from reference gene primer amplification. The protocol was immunoSEQ multiplex PCR, while the TCRdb copy is restricted to in-frame clones and leaves out a portion. V and J calls and clone size are as listed in that table; D and trimming were resolved from the DNA. Found here are 150,000 or so clones, around 83% of them singletons; the top ten hold 3.6%. The CDR3 is 15 residues long. Per germline, CDR1 SGHAT and CDR2 FQNNGV. The germline V and J ends were trimmed by 5 bases and 4 bases, with 12 bases remaining between them.

The sample was PBMCs or T cells enriched from blood (not recorded which). J is TRBJ2-6 and V is TRBV11-2; D might be TRBD2 (5 bases). The origin of this receptor is a woman in her fifties or sixties in a cohort exposed to, infected with or recovered from COVID-19 (not recorded which). The CDR3 nucleotides read TGTGCCAGCAGCCTAGGCGGGTTCGGGGCCAACGTCCTGACTTTC. Translation: CASSLGGFGANVLTF.